This is a list of T cell receptor beta chains from one sample in a study of graft-versus-host responses after intestinal transplantation. The table came from immunoSEQ multiplex PCR; TCRdb's copy has only in-frame clones and leaves some out. Among tens of thousands of clones, 90% to 95% were seen once, and the ten largest hold approximately 0.54%. No antigen has been identified for these receptors. Source: unstimulated CD8+ T cells sorted from spleen or lymph node cells, taken before intestinal transplant. These receptors all come from a human donor who received an intestinal transplant. Both conserved end residues are part of each CDR3. D genes are given only for firm matches. Clone size is shown for a subset of rows, as once, few, many or a class of expanded clone.

size,D,J,V,DNA,CDR3
NA,TRBD2,TRBJ2-7,TRBV6-1,TGTGCCAGCAGTGAGGGACTAGATATCTACGAGCAGTACTTC,CASSEGLDIYEQYF
NA,TRBD1,TRBJ2-7,TRBV10-2,TGCGCCAGCACCCCAGGGACAGGGAGCTACGAGCAGTACTTC,CASTPGTGSYEQYF
NA,NA,TRBJ2-7,TRBV4-2,TGTGCCAGCAGCCATGGTGAGGCGCTTACCTACGAGCAGTACTTC,CASSHGEALTYEQYF
NA,TRBD1,TRBJ2-7,TRBV27,TGTGCCAGCAGTCGCCTTGGGACAGGAATCTACGAGCAGTACTTC,CASSRLGTGIYEQYF
NA,TRBD1,TRBJ1-2,TRBV27,TGTGCCAGCAGTGACAGGGGGCGGGGCTATGGCTACACCTTC,CASSDRGRGYGYTF
NA,NA,TRBJ2-7,TRBV19,TGTGCCAGTAGTATAGACCCCCGTAGCTCCTACGAGCAGTACTTC,CASSIDPRSSYEQYF
NA,NA,TRBJ2-1,TRBV2,TGTGCCAGCAGGCCCCCCAGGGGTAATGAGCAGTTCTTC,CASRPPRGNEQFF
NA,TRBD1,TRBJ1-1,TRBV7-2,TGTGCCAGCAGCTTAGGGGAGGGACAGGTTTTCTTCGGAGCTTTCTTT,CASSLGEGQVFFGAFF
NA,TRBD1,TRBJ1-3,TRBV10-3,TGTGCCATCAGTGGCCCCGTGAGGGGGCCAGGAAACACCATATATTTT,CAISGPVRGPGNTIYF
NA,TRBD1,TRBJ1-2,TRBV6-5,TGTGCCAGCAGTTACCAAACAGGGGGGGACAACTATGGCTACACCTTC,CASSYQTGGDNYGYTF
NA,TRBD1,TRBJ2-7,TRBV5-1,TGCGCCAGCAGCCCACGCGGACAGGTCCAAAGCTCCTACGAGCAGTACTTC,CASSPRGQVQSSYEQYF
NA,TRBD1,TRBJ1-5,TRBV15,TGTGCCACCAGCAGACCGGGACAGGGGGCGTTTCAGCCCCAGCATTTT,CATSRPGQGAFQPQHF
NA,NA,TRBJ2-5,TRBV30,TGTGCCTGGACTATGGGCTACCAAGAGACCCAGTACTTC,CAWTMGYQETQYF
NA,TRBD1,TRBJ2-7,TRBV18,TGTGCCAGCTCCCCCGACAGGGTAGGTTCCTACGAGCAGTACTTC,CASSPDRVGSYEQYF
NA,NA,TRBJ1-3,TRBV9,TGTGCCAGCAGCGTAGGGCGGAGGATTGACACCAACTCTGGAAACACCATATATTTT,CASSVGRRIDTNSGNTIYF
NA,NA,TRBJ1-4,TRBV19,TGTGCCAGTAGTATCTGGCAGAATAATGAAAAACTGTTTTTT,CASSIWQNNEKLFF
NA,NA,TRBJ2-1,TRBV9,TGTGCCAGCAGCGTAGGGAGGGGCAATGAGCAGTTCTTC,CASSVGRGNEQFF
NA,NA,TRBJ1-4,TRBV19,TGTGCCAGTAGTATAAGAGGATTAGGTGAAAAACTGTTTTTT,CASSIRGLGEKLFF
NA,NA,TRBJ1-5,TRBV6-5,TGTGCCAGCAGCGACAGTAAGGGTGGCAATCAGCCCCAGCATTTT,CASSDSKGGNQPQHF
once,NA,TRBJ2-5,TRBV15,TGTGCCACCAGCAGGGGGCAGGGGATAGAGACCCAGTACTTC,CATSRGQGIETQYF
NA,TRBD2,TRBJ2-2,TRBV7-2,TGTGCCAGCAGCCCAAAACTGGGCGGGGGGGCCATCGGGGAGCTGTTTTTT,CASSPKLGGGAIGELFF
NA,NA,TRBJ1-5,TRBV30,TGTGCCTGGGCCTCCGACAGTTTTAATCAGCCCCAGCATTTT,CAWASDSFNQPQHF
once,NA,TRBJ1-4,TRBV21-1,TGTGCCAGCAGCAAAGCGCTGGGGGCAGGTGAAAAACTGTTTTTT,CASSKALGAGEKLFF
once,NA,TRBJ2-7,TRBV13,TGTGCCAGCAGCCCTACTCGAGACGAGCAGTACTTC,CASSPTRDEQYF
NA,TRBD1,TRBJ2-7,TRBV6-1,TGTGCCAGTAGTGAAGTTGGGGGACAGCTCTACGAGCAGTACTTC,CASSEVGGQLYEQYF
NA,TRBD1,TRBJ2-5,TRBV11-3,TGTGCCAGCAGCGAACAGGGGTCCCAAGAGACCCAGTACTTC,CASSEQGSQETQYF
NA,TRBD2,TRBJ2-1,TRBV5-6,TGTGCCAGCAGCTTGGGTAGCGGGGGGGCTAATGAGCAGTTCTTC,CASSLGSGGANEQFF
NA,NA,TRBJ2-7,TRBV4-3,TGCGCCAGCAGCCAAGAGAGGTGGGGCAGCTCCTACGAGCAGTACTTC,CASSQERWGSSYEQYF
NA,NA,TRBJ2-5,TRBV6-1,TGTGCCAGCAGTGATCAAGCGGGAGAGACCCAGTACTTC,CASSDQAGETQYF
NA,NA,TRBJ2-1,TRBV4-1,TGCGCCAGCAGCCATGAGCGATTGCAAGATGAGCAGTTCTTC,CASSHERLQDEQFF
NA,TRBD1,TRBJ2-7,TRBV27,TGTGCCAGCAGTATATCCGGGACAGGGGGGTCCTACGAGCAGTACTTC,CASSISGTGGSYEQYF
NA,NA,TRBJ2-5,TRBV6-5,TGTGCCAGCAGGGACGTAGGGGTTAGTCAAGAGACCCAGTACTTC,CASRDVGVSQETQYF
NA,TRBD2,TRBJ2-1,TRBV11-2,TGTGCCAGCAGCCCTCTAGCGGGGGATTACAATGAGCAGTTCTTC,CASSPLAGDYNEQFF
NA,TRBD2,TRBJ2-3,TRBV27,TGTGCCAGCAGTTCCGTCCTAGCGGGAGGCACAGATACGCAGTATTTT,CASSSVLAGGTDTQYF
NA,TRBD1,TRBJ2-7,TRBV14,TGTGCCAGCAGCCTACCGGGACAGGGAGTATACGAGCAGTACTTC,CASSLPGQGVYEQYF
NA,NA,TRBJ1-5,TRBV2,TGTGCCAGCAGTGAGCGCAGGTATAGCAATCAGCCCCAGCATTTT,CASSERRYSNQPQHF
NA,NA,TRBJ1-5,TRBV6-7,TGTGCCAGCAGTTACTCACGGAGCAATCAGCCCCAGCATTTT,CASSYSRSNQPQHF
NA,NA,TRBJ2-7,TRBV4-1,TGCGCCAGCAGCCAAGAAGTTGGGGCGCCCTCCTACGAGCAGTACTTC,CASSQEVGAPSYEQYF
NA,TRBD1,TRBJ1-1,TRBV29-1,TGCAGCGGCCTCAGGGGGCCCGGTGAAGCTTTCTTT,CSGLRGPGEAFF
NA,NA,TRBJ2-7,TRBV27,TGTGCCAGCAGTCTTCGGGTGGACTCCTACGAGCAGTACTTC,CASSLRVDSYEQYF